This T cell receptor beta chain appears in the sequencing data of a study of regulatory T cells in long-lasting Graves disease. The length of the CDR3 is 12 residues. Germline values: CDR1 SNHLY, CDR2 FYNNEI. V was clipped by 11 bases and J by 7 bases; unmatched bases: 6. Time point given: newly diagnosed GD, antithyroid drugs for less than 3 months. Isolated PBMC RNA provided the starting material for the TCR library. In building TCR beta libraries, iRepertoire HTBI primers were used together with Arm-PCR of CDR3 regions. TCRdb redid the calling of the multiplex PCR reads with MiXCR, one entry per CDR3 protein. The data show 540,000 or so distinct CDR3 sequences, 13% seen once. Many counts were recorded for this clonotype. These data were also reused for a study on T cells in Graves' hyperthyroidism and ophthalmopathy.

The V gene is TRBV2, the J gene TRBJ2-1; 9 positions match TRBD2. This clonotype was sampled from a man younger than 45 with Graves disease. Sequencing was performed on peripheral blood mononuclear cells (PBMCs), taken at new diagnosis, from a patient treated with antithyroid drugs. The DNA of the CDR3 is TGTGCCGGTAGTCTAGCGGGGAATGAGCAGTTCTTC. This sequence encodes CAGSLAGNEQFF. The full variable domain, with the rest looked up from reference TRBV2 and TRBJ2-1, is EPEVTQTPSHQVTQMGQEVILRCVPISNHLYFYWYRQILGQKVEFLVSFYNNEISEKSEIFDDQFSVERPDGSNFTLKIRSTKLEDSAMYFCAGSLAGNEQFFGPGTRLTVL.